This section outlines one T cell receptor (beta chain) sequence together with its context. The target of this receptor is not known. No much larger clone is present one base from it, and per-base qualities are unavailable. These data come from a study of cytomegalovirus exposure and HLA in healthy donors (dated by TCRdb to the late 2010s). In the study overall: According to a later analysis, one platform produced both the 120 validation repertoires and the roughly 660 repertoires of the first cohort. The study aimed to test whether cataloging public T cell receptors could reveal signatures of past pathogen exposure. Along with the approximately 600-subject first cohort, a separate validation cohort of over a hundred different subjects was used. To predict cytomegalovirus infection status, the study combined high-throughput TCR immunosequencing, statistical association of individual TCRs with disease status, and machine learning. The research as a whole found: It was suggested by the authors that the approach could potentially be generalized to other disease states and immunological phenotypes. The classifier was reported to diagnose cytomegalovirus status with high specificity and sensitivity in both the original and validation cohorts. In vitro tests confirmed that three of the cytomegalovirus-associated TCR beta chains recognize cytomegalovirus antigens. A later analysis had no HLA typing for the validation cohort, so co-occurrence there was scored across all 110 or so repertoires. The study gave a list of some 150 TCR beta chains associated with cytomegalovirus. Of the cluster scores, around 95% were above 0 in a later analysis, which found that TCRs clustered in the first cohort also tended to co-occur in the 90 to 150 validation repertoires. Most TCR sequences were observed very rarely across donors, whereas some public TCRs were present in many individuals.

The library was made by the immunoSEQ multiplex PCR assay. The paper's data handling went like this. A statistical classification framework was built for diagnosing cytomegalovirus status from the catalog of TCR beta chain sequences. As stored in TCRdb, this immuneACCESS dataset retains in-frame rearrangements with V and J assigned. A fraction of the clones does not appear; measured against another copy, unresolved V genes explain less than half of the discrepancy, and the remainder lacks a known reason. From that table come the V and J calls and clone size; the DNA was used to work out D and trimming. This sample holds hundreds of thousands of clones; over 75% were observed only once. The leading ten clones occupy 12% of the sample. The CDR3 runs 15 amino acids, cysteine and phenylalanine included. Just the 45-base CDR3 DNA is kept, in frame starting at base 1. The V end gives up 5 bases and the J end 4 bases, leaving 10 bases in the junction not matched to a gene. Via the germline V gene, CDR1 is MGHRA and CDR2 YSYEKL.

The donors were included in the validation cohort of some 120 subjects, a group kept apart from the roughly 610-subject first cohort. The sequencing sample was made of PBMCs. The TCR originated in a young man in good health and CMV-seropositive. The receptor chain draws on TRBV4-1 and TRBJ2-5; a stretch of 7 junction bases matches TRBD2. CDR3 sequence: CASSDTIGEGETQYF. At the DNA level, the sequence is TGCGCCAGCAGCGACACGATCGGGGAGGGAGAGACCCAGTACTTC.